The rows below give T cell receptor beta chains drawn from one sample of a study of control samples from healthy donors and cancer patients. TCRdb's copy holds only in-frame clones and misses some; the assay was immunoSEQ multiplex PCR. The sample has fewer than 200,000 clones, approximately 96% seen once. Material for sequencing was blood. The source of these receptors is a woman aged 25 to 39 in good health. Both conserved end residues are part of each CDR3. The order of the fields is V gene, D gene, J gene, clone size, CDR3 DNA, CDR3 protein. A D gene is named only where the DNA matches it firmly. Part of the rows lack a size; the others show once, few, many or a class for expanded clones.

TRBV7-8,-,TRBJ2-1,-,TGTGCCAGCAGCTTTACAATTTTCAATGAGCAGTTCTTC,CASSFTIFNEQFF
TRBV28,-,TRBJ2-7,once,TGTGCCAGCTCCACCCTACATCGGGACGAGCAGTACTTC,CASSTLHRDEQYF
TRBV6-5,-,TRBJ1-5,-,TGTGCCAGCAGTTACCTACAGTCTAATCAGCCCCAGCATTTT,CASSYLQSNQPQHF
TRBV7-2,TRBD2,TRBJ2-3,-,TGTGCCAGCAGCTCCCGATGGCTAGCGGGAATAACAGATACGCAGTATTTT,CASSSRWLAGITDTQYF
TRBV5-4,-,TRBJ2-1,-,TGTGCCAGCAGCTCCGACCTCCGGGAGAGGTACAATGAGCAGTTCTTC,CASSSDLRERYNEQFF
TRBV28,-,TRBJ1-6,-,TGTGCCAGCAAAAATCCGGGGGTGGGGAATTCACCCCTCCACTTT,CASKNPGVGNSPLHF
TRBV5-1,TRBD1,TRBJ2-1,once,TGCGCCAGCAGCTTGGGGCAGGGGGCGGCTTACAATGAGCAGTTCTTC,CASSLGQGAAYNEQFF
TRBV5-1,TRBD1,TRBJ1-1,-,TGCGCCAGCAGCTTAAACCGGGACAGGGTGTTGAACACTGAAGCTTTCTTT,CASSLNRDRVLNTEAFF
TRBV5-6,TRBD1,TRBJ1-2,-,TGTGCCAGCAGCTGGGGGACAGACTTTGGCTACACCTTC,CASSWGTDFGYTF
TRBV19,-,TRBJ1-5,-,TGTGCCAGTAGTATATTCCGGGGGAGCAATCAGCCCCAGCATTTT,CASSIFRGSNQPQHF
TRBV12-5,TRBD1,TRBJ2-1,-,TGTGCTAGTGGACGCGACAGGGGCTTAGACAATGAGCAGTTCTTC,CASGRDRGLDNEQFF
TRBV18,TRBD1,TRBJ2-7,-,TGTGCCAGCTCACTAAAGACAGGGGTATCCTACGAGCAGTACTTC,CASSLKTGVSYEQYF
TRBV30,TRBD1,TRBJ1-1,-,TGTGCCTGGAGTCGAGTAGATGGGACAGGGGAAGCTTTCTTT,CAWSRVDGTGEAFF
TRBV9,TRBD2,TRBJ2-7,-,TGTGCCAGCAGCCTCCGGACTAGCGACGAGCAGTACTTC,CASSLRTSDEQYF
TRBV6-5,-,TRBJ1-1,once,TGTGCCAGCAGTTATGACGGAGGGAACACTGAAGCTTTCTTT,CASSYDGGNTEAFF
TRBV6-4,TRBD1,TRBJ2-2,few,TGTGCCAGCAGAGGACAGGGGGCGGCCGGGGAGCTGTTTTTT,CASRGQGAAGELFF
TRBV6-5,-,TRBJ1-1,-,TGTGCCAGCACCAGGGCAGGCGACACTGAAGCTTTCTTT,CASTRAGDTEAFF
TRBV2,TRBD1,TRBJ2-5,-,TGTGCCAGCAGTTGGACAGGGGGGATAGATAGAGAGACCCAGTACTTC,CASSWTGGIDRETQYF
TRBV11-2,-,TRBJ2-1,-,TGTGCCAGCAGCTTAGGGACATTTTACAATGAGCAGTTCTTC,CASSLGTFYNEQFF
TRBV19,TRBD1,TRBJ1-1,-,TGTGCCAGTAGTAGACCCCCCAGGGGGGCCAAAAGGGACACTGAAGCTTTCTTT,CASSRPPRGAKRDTEAFF
TRBV5-1,TRBD2,TRBJ2-1,-,TGCGCCAGCTATCCGGGACTAGCGGGATACAATGAGCAGTTCTTC,CASYPGLAGYNEQFF
TRBV29-1,-,TRBJ2-7,once,TGCAGCGTTGAAGACCCACCGGAAGGGCAGTACTTC,CSVEDPPEGQYF
TRBV6-2/TRBV6-3,-,TRBJ2-7,-,TGTGCCAGCAGTTACAGGAGCGGCTCCTACGAGCAGTACTTC,CASSYRSGSYEQYF
TRBV2,TRBD1,TRBJ1-6,-,TGTGCCAGCAGTGAAGCTTGGACAGGGCGTTGGGCCCTCCACTTT,CASSEAWTGRWALHF
TRBV3-1/TRBV3-2,TRBD1,TRBJ2-7,-,TGTGCCAGCAGCCAAGTCTCCCTGGGACAGGGACCTTCCTACGAGCAGTACTTC,CASSQVSLGQGPSYEQYF
TRBV10-2,-,TRBJ1-5,-,TGCGCCAGCACGACAGCAGATAGCAATCAGCCCCAGCATTTT,CASTTADSNQPQHF
TRBV28,-,TRBJ1-3,-,TGTGCCAGCAGTCTCCCGGGTCGTGGAAACACCATATATTTT,CASSLPGRGNTIYF
TRBV28,-,TRBJ2-1,-,TGTGCCAGCAGGAAGGGTCGTGTCGGAGTTTACAATGAGCAGTTCTTC,CASRKGRVGVYNEQFF
TRBV30,-,TRBJ2-3,once,TGTGCCTGGGGAACTAGCACAGATACGCAGTATTTT,CAWGTSTDTQYF
TRBV6-5,TRBD1,TRBJ2-2,-,TGTGCCACCGACAGGGGTAGCGGGGAGCTGTTTTTT,CATDRGSGELFF
TRBV29-1,-,TRBJ1-1,-,TGCAGCGTTGGGTTGTGGGACACTGAAGCTTTCTTT,CSVGLWDTEAFF
TRBV4-1,TRBD1,TRBJ2-2,-,TGCGCCAGCAGCCAAGGGGGACAGGGGACCGGGGAGCTGTTTTTT,CASSQGGQGTGELFF
TRBV12-3/TRBV12-4,-,TRBJ1-2,once,TGTGCCAGCAGTTTCTTCTCGGCCGGCTACACCTTC,CASSFFSAGYTF
TRBV19,TRBD1,TRBJ1-5,few,TGTGCCAGCGGGGACAGTAGCAATCAGCCCCAGCATTTT,CASGDSSNQPQHF
TRBV6-2/TRBV6-3,-,TRBJ2-7,-,TGTGCCAGCAGTTACTCGAGCCCAGTCATTTACGAGCAGTACTTC,CASSYSSPVIYEQYF
TRBV4-1,-,TRBJ2-1,-,TGCGCCAGCAGCCAAGGTGCGGGACCAACCTACAATGAGCAGTTCTTC,CASSQGAGPTYNEQFF
TRBV9,-,TRBJ2-2,-,TGTGCCAGCAGCGTAACGAACGGGGAGCTGTTTTTT,CASSVTNGELFF
TRBV19,-,TRBJ2-6,-,TGTGCCAGTAGTATAGACAGTTTTCGGGGGCCTGGGGCCAACGTCCTGACTTTC,CASSIDSFRGPGANVLTF
TRBV2,-,TRBJ2-1,-,TGTGCCAGCAGTGAAGGAGACTCCTACAATGAGCAGTTCTTC,CASSEGDSYNEQFF
TRBV30,TRBD1,TRBJ1-2,once,TGTGCCTGGTACGGACAGGCCTATGGCTACACCTTC,CAWYGQAYGYTF
TRBV5-1,TRBD2,TRBJ2-1,once,TGCGCCAGCAAAGAGAGCGGGGGGGATGAGCAGTTCTTC,CASKESGGDEQFF
TRBV6-2/TRBV6-3,-,TRBJ2-5,once,TGTGCCAGCAGTTACAGCCGTTGGGGATCAGAGACCCAGTACTTC,CASSYSRWGSETQYF
TRBV3-1/TRBV3-2,-,TRBJ1-2,-,TGTGCCAGCAGCCAAGATACGGGGCAGGGTGACGGCTACACCTTC,CASSQDTGQGDGYTF
TRBV6-5,TRBD1,TRBJ2-2,-,TGTGCCAGCACCATCGGGACAGGCACCGGGGAGCTGTTTTTT,CASTIGTGTGELFF
TRBV5-1,-,TRBJ1-5,-,TGCGCCAGGATACCCCAGCATTTT,CARIPQHF
TRBV5-1,-,TRBJ2-5,few,TGCGCCAGCAGCGGAGGAGCGCTACTTGAGACCCAGTACTTC,CASSGGALLETQYF
TRBV2,-,TRBJ1-1,-,TGTGCCAGAGGGTTATTCGGGACTGAAGCTTTCTTT,CARGLFGTEAFF
TRBV6-6,TRBD2,TRBJ2-2,-,TGTGCCAGCAGCTACCGGCTGTTAGCGGGAGGGGGGCACACCGGGGAGCTGTTTTTT,CASSYRLLAGGGHTGELFF
TRBV29-1,-,TRBJ1-1,-,TGCAGCGTTGAGGACAGTATGCACACTGAAGCTTTCTTT,CSVEDSMHTEAFF
TRBV7-9,-,TRBJ1-3,-,TGTGCCAGCAGCTTAAACCCAGGGCCTGGAAACACCATATATTTT,CASSLNPGPGNTIYF
TRBV6-5,-,TRBJ2-1,-,TGTGCCAGCAGACTCGGGGTCGCCTACAATGAGCAGTTCTTC,CASRLGVAYNEQFF
TRBV5-1,TRBD2,TRBJ2-2,-,TGCGCCAGCAGCGAAACGACTAGCGGGCGGACGAACACCGGGGAGCTGTTTTTT,CASSETTSGRTNTGELFF
TRBV5-8,-,TRBJ1-2,-,TGTGCCAGCAGCTTCAACAGGGCAGTTGGCTACACCTTC,CASSFNRAVGYTF
TRBV28,TRBD2,TRBJ2-2,-,TGTGCCAGCAGCAACGGGGGGGCCGTTGGCGGGGAGCTGTTTTTT,CASSNGGAVGGELFF